These 23 T cell receptor beta chains originate from one sample sequenced in a study of molecular identifiers for immune sequencing clone quantification. TCRdb processed the PCR reads anew with MiXCR; each CDR3 protein has one entry. The repertoire holds some 590,000 distinct CDR3 sequences, around 25% seen once, with 0.7% to 0.95% in the top ten. Sequenced sample: naive CD8+ T cells from blood, with Jurkat cell RNA spiked in. Subset specified: FACS-sorted CD8+CD4-CCR7+CD45RA+ naive T cells. The origin of the receptors is a human donor in good health. Some libraries in this study had Jurkat cell RNA spiked in.

Remarks on this clonotype: Since a much larger clone is just one base distant, this may be a read error. V is TRBV2 and J is TRBJ1-1; D possibly corresponds to TRBD1 (5 bases). Germline values: CDR1 SNHLY, CDR2 FYNNEI. The CDR3 runs to 14 residues. The germline V and J ends were trimmed by 6 bases and 4 bases, with 15 bases remaining between them. The CDR3 bases are TGTGCCAGCAGCCACGGGGGAATTGCCACTGAAGCTTTCTTT. Amino acids: CASSHGGIATEAFF.

This clonotype was detected ten times or more. The rearrangement uses TRBV5-1 and TRBJ2-2, with D perhaps TRBD1 (6 bases). The CDR3 covers 14 residues. The germline V gene has CDR1 SGHRS and CDR2 YFSETQ. Trimming took 4 bases from V and 6 from J, leaving 13 bases between them. CDR3 bases: TGCGCCAGCAGCCTCCACAGGGTCCCCGGGGAGCTGTTTTTT. The encoded protein is CASSLHRVPGELFF.

V and J are TRBV10-3 and TRBJ2-7, with a possible D match to TRBD1 (6 bases). CDR1 is ENHRY, CDR2 SYGVKD, per germline. The V end lost 8 bases, the J end lost 3 bases, and 17 bases lay between the germline ends. This CDR3 comprises 14 residues. CDR3 sequence reads: CAIYLRTVSYEQYF. The CDR3 nucleotides read TGTGCCATCTACCTTCGGACAGTTAGCTACGAGCAGTACTTC.

The gene calls are TRBV9 and TRBJ2-2; 8 bases agree with TRBD1. Germline trimming cut 4 bases from V and 3 bases from J; bases unmatched to any gene: 8. The CDR3 is 16 amino acids. Germline lookup yields CDR1 SGDLS and CDR2 YYNGEE. Here the CDR3 reads CASSSSGQGYTGELFF. For the CDR3, the DNA is TGTGCCAGCAGCTCTAGTGGACAGGGATACACCGGGGAGCTGTTTTTT.

The chain has TRBV19 and TRBJ1-5; 8 nucleotides align to TRBD1. The germline gives CDR1 LNHDA, CDR2 SQIVND (reference sequence). This CDR3 comprises 15 residues. V was pared by 4 bases and J by 5 bases, with 7 bases of the junction left unmatched. The CDR3 nucleotides are TGTGCCAGTAGTACGACAGGGGCCCCCTATCAGCCCCAGCATTTT. Translated, it gives CASSTTGAPYQPQHF.

With respect to this clonotype: This sequence may be a read error, since a much larger clone differs from it by one base. This chain connects TRBV29-1 to TRBJ2-3; tentative D call: TRBD1 (8 bases). Germline V gives CDR1 SQVTM, CDR2 ANQGSEA. The CDR3 loop spans 14 amino acids. V was trimmed by 6 bases and J by 0 bases, leaving 13 bases between them. The CDR3 sequence is CSVQGGFSTDTQYF. The CDR3 DNA is TGCAGCGTACAGGGGGGGTTTAGCACAGATACGCAGTATTTT.

This clonotype was recorded at least ten times. The J gene is TRBJ2-7, the V gene TRBV19; tentative D call: TRBD2 (5 bases). CDR1 and CDR2 (germline): LNHDA, SQIVND (reference sequence). Between the trimmed V and J ends, which lost 0 bases and 6 bases, there was a span of 18 bases. CDR3 length equals 16 residues. In DNA, the CDR3 is TGTGCCAGTAGTATAGATTCAGCGGTAGGCGGCGGCGAGCAGTACTTC. Its translation is CASSIDSAVGGGEQYF.

On this clonotype itself: With a much larger clone just one base away, this may be a read error. The chain joins TRBV27 to TRBJ2-7; D remains unclear. The CDR3 totals 14 residues. Per the germline V gene, CDR1 is MNHEY and CDR2 is SMNVEV (reference sequence). CDR3 in DNA: TGTGCCGGCAGTTTAACCGGTGCCTCCTACGAGCAGTACTTC. It translates to CAGSLTGASYEQYF.

This clonotype was observed many times. The chain uses TRBV23-1 and TRBJ2-5; D is perhaps TRBD1 or TRBD2 (5 bases each). TRBV23-1 is an ORF, and what it does is uncertain. This CDR3 comprises 21 residues. Trimming removed 0 bases at V and 2 bases at J, with 28 bases between. For the CDR3, the DNA is TGCGCCAGCAGTCAATCGGGGCGGGTTGGAGGAAGGGGTCCTATTCAAGAGACCCAGTACTTC. Its protein product is CASSQSGRVGGRGPIQETQYF.

Many counts were recorded for this clonotype. The rearrangement joins TRBV28 to TRBJ2-7; 10 bases are shared with TRBD1. After removal of 7 bases from V and 6 bases from J, the junction contained 12 bases not matched to a gene. Germline loops: CDR1 MDHEN, CDR2 SYDVKM. CDR3 length: 15 residues. CDR3 region: CASNYRQGAGAEQYF. The CDR3 nucleotides are TGTGCCAGCAACTACAGACAGGGGGCTGGTGCCGAGCAGTACTTC.

Ten or more counts support this clonotype. V and J are TRBV28 and TRBJ2-7; possibly TRBD1 for D (6 bases). The V end lost 6 bases, the J end lost 2 bases, and 20 bases lay between the germline ends. Germline V gene lookup returns CDR1 MDHEN and CDR2 SYDVKM. The CDR3 has 16 amino acids. This CDR3 is CASSQFSDSKAYEQYF. The CDR3 DNA reads as TGTGCCAGCAGCCAATTTTCGGACAGTAAAGCCTACGAGCAGTACTTC.

This clonotype was picked up many times. The chain carries TRBV20-1 and TRBJ1-1; a weak D match, TRBD1 (5 bases). The CDR3 extends over 12 amino acids. Germline V gene data show CDR1 as DFQATT and CDR2 as SNEGSKA (reference sequence). Trimming pared 5 bases from V and 2 bases from J, leaving 9 bases between. The CDR3 bases are TGCAGTGCTCCAGGGATAAACACTGAAGCTTTCTTT. Amino acid sequence: CSAPGINTEAFF.

This clonotype was seen ten or more times. The genes are TRBV30 and TRBJ2-1, with D possibly TRBD2 on 6 matching bases. Germline V CDR1 and CDR2: GTSNPN, SVGIG (reference sequence). V dropped 3 bases and J dropped 3 bases, with 18 bases sitting between them. The CDR3 covers 16 residues. In nucleotides, the CDR3 is TGTGCCTGGAGCCGGGACTTTCCCAGCCACTACAATGAGCAGTTCTTC. This gives the protein CAWSRDFPSHYNEQFF.

For this clonotype: A junction end diverges from the germline sequence, so it may reflect a read error. The genes are TRBV7-6 and TRBJ2-1, with D uncertain. The CDR3 is 13 amino acids. The germline CDR1 and CDR2 sequences are SGHVS and FNYEAQ. CDR3 sequence reads: CASSIGSYNERFF. CDR3 coding DNA: TGTGCCAGCAGTATAGGCAGCTACAATGAGCGGTTCTTC.

This clonotype was seen more than once but under ten times. The chain employs TRBV19 and TRBJ2-3; no clear D gene. There are 13 residues in the CDR3. The V end was cut by 6 bases, the J end by 0 bases, with 7 bases between. Germline V lookup: CDR1 LNHDA, CDR2 SQIVND (reference sequence). CDR3 protein: CASRGHSTDTQYF. In DNA form, the CDR3 reads TGTGCCAGTAGGGGCCATAGCACAGATACGCAGTATTTT.

The chain joins TRBV6-6 to TRBJ1-2; 7 nucleotides align to TRBD1. Per germline, CDR1 MNHNY and CDR2 SVGAGI (reference sequence). V gave up 2 bases and J gave up 3 bases; unmatched junction bases: 6. This CDR3 has 15 residues. CDR3 amino acids: CASSYQGQEYYGYTF. The DNA for the CDR3 is TGTGCCAGCAGTTACCAAGGACAGGAATACTATGGCTACACCTTC.

For this clonotype: A much more abundant neighbour one base away suggests this may be a read error. This sequence joins TRBV7-9 and TRBJ1-1; 9 bases match TRBD1. The junction had 12 bases not matched to a gene; V was cut back by 8 bases and J by 5 bases. Germline CDR1 SEHNR, CDR2 FQNEAQ (reference sequence). This CDR3 contains 15 residues. CDR3 sequence: CASGPVGTGRTEAFF. The CDR3 nucleotides are TGTGCCAGCGGCCCAGTCGGGACAGGGCGGACTGAAGCTTTCTTT.

This sequence joins TRBV5-6 and TRBJ2-3; 9 bases fit TRBD2. Germline V CDR1 and CDR2: SGHDT, YYEEEE. This CDR3 has 19 residues. V gave up 2 bases and J gave up 2 bases; unmatched junction bases: 15. CDR3 sequence reads: CASSFPRASSGGYTDTQYF. The CDR3 DNA sequence: TGTGCCAGCAGCTTCCCCAGAGCTAGTAGCGGGGGTTACACAGATACGCAGTATTTT. Full variable domain (remainder filled in from reference TRBV5-6 and TRBJ2-3): DAGVTQSPTHLIKTRGQQVTLRCSPKSGHDTVSWYQQALGQGPQFIFQYYEEEERQRGNFPDRFSGHQFPNYSSELNVNALLLGDSALYLCASSFPRASSGGYTDTQYFGPGTRLTVL.

The chain recombines TRBV15 with TRBJ2-5; D possibly corresponds to TRBD2 (6 bases). Germline CDR1 LNHNV, CDR2 YYDKDF (reference sequence). Trimming stripped 5 bases from V and 4 bases from J, with 26 bases between. The CDR3 contains 18 residues. The CDR3 protein is CATSRSGVEIRGGETQYF. DNA of the CDR3: TGTGCCACCAGCCGGAGCGGAGTAGAGATTCGGGGAGGAGAGACCCAGTACTTC.

Points on this clonotype: This may arise from a read error, as a much more abundant clone is one base away. The chain employs TRBV9 and TRBJ2-4, with D maybe TRBD1 (5 bases). Germline lookup yields CDR1 SGDLS and CDR2 YYNGEE. The CDR3 is made up of 16 amino acids. The CDR3 sequence is CASKIGRVMNKNTQYF. The CDR3 DNA is TGTGCCAGCAAGATTGGCAGGGTCATGAACAAAAACACTCAGTACTTC.

This clonotype came up many times. The V call is TRBV6-2 or TRBV6-3, the J call TRBJ1-1; D possibly corresponds to TRBD1 (6 bases). Trimming cost V 8 bases and J 8 bases, with 12 bases left between them. Germline values: CDR1 MNHEY, CDR2 SVGEGT. There are 11 residues in the CDR3. The CDR3 here is CASGTSQEAFF. CDR3 coding DNA: TGTGCCAGCGGGACATCCCAGGAAGCTTTCTTT.

This chain joins TRBV4-3 and TRBJ2-3, with 13 bases aligning to TRBD2. The CDR3 has 15 residues. Germline V gene sequence: CDR1 LGHNA, CDR2 YSLEER. The V and J ends lost 4 bases and 5 bases, in that order; junction bases with no gene match: 3. The CDR3 region has the DNA TGCGCCAGCAGCCCAGGGACTAGCGGGATAGATACGCAGTATTTT. It specifies CASSPGTSGIDTQYF.

Regarding this clonotype: This may be a read error: a much more frequent sequence differs by one nucleotide. V usage is TRBV27 and J usage is TRBJ2-3; D is unresolved. CDR1 MNHEY and CDR2 SMNVEV come from the germline V gene (reference sequence). CDR3 size: 14 residues. The CDR3 spells CACSLGPGPDTQYF. CDR3 nucleotides: TGTGCCTGCAGTTTAGGCCCGGGCCCAGATACGCAGTATTTT.